The 30 T cell receptor beta chains below come from one sample, sequenced in a study of blood T cell repertoires in COVID-19. Only in-frame clones appear in the TCRdb table, and some are missing; sequencing was by immunoSEQ multiplex PCR. In the table there are about 84,000 clones, 70% to 80% of which are singletons. The sequencing sample was made of peripheral blood. The source is a man aged 50-60 years with active or convalescent COVID-19.

The chain has TRBV7-7 and TRBJ2-2, with 7 nucleotides matching TRBD1. The CDR3 is 15 amino acids. CDR1 SSHAT and CDR2 FNYEAQ come from the germline V gene (reference sequence). With V trimmed by 5 bases and J by 5 bases, 8 bases remained unmatched. The CDR3 nucleotides are TGTGCCAGCAGCCCCGACAGGGCTCGAACCGGGGAGCTGTTTTTT. This gives the protein CASSPDRARTGELFF. Full variable domain (outside the CDR3, taken from reference TRBV7-7 and TRBJ2-2): GAGVSQSPRYKVTKRGQDVTLRCDPISSHATLYWYQQALGQGPEFLTYFNYEAQPDKSGLPSDRFSAERPEGSISTLTIQRTEQRDSAMYRCASSPDRARTGELFFGEGSRLTVL.

The chain has TRBV6-5 and TRBJ2-1, with a tentative D call TRBD2 (5 bases). From germline, CDR1 is MNHEY and CDR2 SVGAGI. V gave up 6 bases and J gave up 12 bases, with 12 bases separating them. The CDR3 spans 11 residues. CDR3 amino acids: CASSQQGRQFF. The CDR3 region has the DNA TGTGCCAGCAGCCAACAAGGGAGGCAGTTCTTC.

The genes are TRBV6-1 and TRBJ1-5; 7 nucleotides line up with TRBD1. Trimming at V came to 2 bases and at J to 7 bases, leaving 5 bases not matched to a gene. Germline V gene data show CDR1 as MNHNS and CDR2 as SASEGT. The CDR3 contains 14 residues. Here the CDR3 DNA reads TGTGCCAGCAGTGAACGAGGGGGCGGACAGCCCCAGCATTTT. This codes for CASSERGGGQPQHF.

This chain uses TRBV30 with TRBJ1-1; D call uncertain. The germline CDR1 and CDR2 sequences are GTSNPN and SVGIG (reference sequence). The V end was cut by 2 bases, the J end by 7 bases, with 8 bases between. The CDR3 extends over 11 amino acids. The DNA of the CDR3 is TGTGCCTGGAGTCCCCCACTTGAAGCTTTCTTT. It codes for CAWSPPLEAFF.

V gene TRBV7-2 combines with J gene TRBJ2-1, with 10 bases aligning to TRBD1. V shed 5 bases, J shed 9 bases, and the junction held 7 bases outside the gene matches. This CDR3 region has 14 residues. The germline V gene encodes CDR1 SGHTA and CDR2 FQGNSA. This CDR3 reads CASSLRDRGSEQFF. The CDR3 nucleotides are TGTGCCAGCAGCCTCCGGGACAGGGGTAGTGAGCAGTTCTTC.

This clone was counted a few times. This chain uses TRBV27 with TRBJ2-1; 7 bases map to TRBD1. Germline CDR1 and CDR2: MNHEY and SMNVEV (reference sequence). V dropped 7 bases and J dropped 5; count of bases not matched to a gene: 11. The CDR3 has 15 amino acids. The CDR3 is CASTPGAGGDNEQFF. The CDR3 DNA is TGTGCCAGCACCCCGGGTGCAGGGGGAGACAATGAGCAGTTCTTC.

The chain recombines TRBV30 with TRBJ1-6; D possibly corresponds to TRBD1 (6 bases). Germline-derived CDR1 and CDR2 are GTSNPN and SVGIG (reference sequence). V lost 0 bases, J lost 8 bases, and 11 bases lay in between. The CDR3 extends over 14 amino acids. CDR3: CAWSVRGGDSPLHF. The DNA for the CDR3 is TGTGCCTGGAGTGTACGAGGGGGTGATTCACCCCTCCACTTT.

This clone has just a few counts. This chain connects TRBV6-1 to TRBJ2-4; 9 bases are shared with TRBD2. Germline loops: CDR1 MNHNS, CDR2 SASEGT. This CDR3 is 15 amino acids long. V was clipped by 2 bases and J by 8 bases; unmatched bases: 7. DNA of the CDR3: TGTGCCAGCAGTGAACAGGGCGGGGGGGCGGACATTCAGTACTTC. Translated: CASSEQGGGADIQYF.

On this clone itself: This sample also contains other DNA sequences that code for the same CDR3. The V call is TRBV20-1, the J call TRBJ1-3, with D unresolved. The CDR3 contains 11 residues. From germline, CDR1 is DFQATT and CDR2 SNEGSKA (reference sequence). Trimming took off 2 bases at V and 4 bases at J, with 3 bases between the two ends. CDR3 region: CSARSGNTIYF. CDR3 nucleotide sequence: TGCAGTGCTAGAAGCGGAAACACCATATATTTT.

This clone showed up just once. The chain is built from TRBV28 and TRBJ1-3; 9 positions match TRBD1. Per germline, CDR1 MDHEN and CDR2 SYDVKM. The CDR3 has 15 amino acids. V gave up 2 bases and J gave up 4 bases; unmatched junction bases: 3. The CDR3 region has the DNA TGTGCCAGCAGTTTAAGTACAGGGGGCGGAAACACCATATATTTT. This codes for CASSLSTGGGNTIYF. The full variable domain, with the rest looked up from reference TRBV28 and TRBJ1-3, is DVKVTQSSRYLVKRTGEKVFLECVQDMDHENMFWYRQDPGLGLRLIYFSYDVKMKEKGDIPEGYSVSREKKERFSLILESASTNQTSMYLCASSLSTGGGNTIYFGEGSWLTVV.

This clone was seen a few times. The rearrangement joins TRBV7-2 to TRBJ1-5; tentatively, D is TRBD1 (5 bases). V was cut by 3 bases and J by 6 bases, with 12 bases left in between. Germline CDR1 reads SGHTA; CDR2 reads FQGNSA. The CDR3 extends over 14 amino acids. DNA for the CDR3: TGTGCCAGCAGCTTGGGGCAGTTTGGTCAGCCCCAGCATTTT. Translation gives CASSLGQFGQPQHF.

The rearrangement links TRBV5-1 to TRBJ2-3; D is possibly TRBD2 (6 bases). The length of the CDR3 is 15 residues. V shed 3 bases and J shed 8 bases, with 19 bases lying between them. CDR1 and CDR2 (germline): SGHRS, YFSETQ. CDR3 region: CASSSRDSPEGTQYF. The CDR3, as DNA: TGCGCCAGCAGCTCCCGGGACTCGCCCGAGGGTACGCAGTATTTT.

V is TRBV2 and J is TRBJ2-3; D is perhaps TRBD1 (6 bases). The V gene's germline CDR1 is SNHLY and CDR2 FYNNEI. With 8 bases removed from V and 2 bases from J, the gap between germline ends came to 8 bases. CDR3 length equals 12 residues. In DNA form, the CDR3 reads TGTGCCAGCGGGGGCTACACAGATACGCAGTATTTT. It specifies CASGGYTDTQYF.

This chain connects TRBV10-3 to TRBJ2-7, with 13 bases that match TRBD2. Germline CDR1 and CDR2: ENHRY and SYGVKD. This CDR3 spans 16 amino acids. V shed 6 bases and J 7 bases; nucleotides not matched to a gene: 12. CDR3 sequence reads: CAISEGETSGGREQYF. The CDR3 DNA reads as TGTGCCATCAGCGAGGGGGAGACTAGCGGGGGGCGTGAGCAGTACTTC.

The chain uses TRBV9 and TRBJ1-2; D might be TRBD1 (6 bases). V lost 0 bases and J lost 7, with 13 bases in between. Per the germline V gene, CDR1 is SGDLS and CDR2 is YYNGEE. The CDR3 runs to 14 residues. The CDR3: CASSVGPGAGGYTF. The CDR3 DNA sequence: TGTGCCAGCAGCGTAGGCCCAGGGGCGGGTGGCTACACCTTC.

V and J are TRBV30 and TRBJ1-6, with 10 nucleotides matching TRBD1. The CDR3 runs to 13 residues. The germline V gene encodes CDR1 GTSNPN and CDR2 SVGIG (reference sequence). After removal of 4 bases from V and 9 bases from J, the junction contained 3 bases not matched to a gene. The CDR3 sequence: CAWIGTGVSPLHF. The CDR3 nucleotides read TGTGCCTGGATCGGGACAGGGGTTTCACCCCTCCACTTT.

This chain's CDR3 is CSVEDPQREAFF. The CDR3 DNA reads TGCAGCGTTGAAGATCCCCAGAGGGAAGCTTTCTTT. The chain joins TRBV29-1 to TRBJ1-1; D is undetermined. This CDR3 is built from 12 residues. The V gene lost 0 bases and the J gene lost 8 bases, with 10 bases spanning the gap. CDR1 SQVTM and CDR2 ANQGSEA come from the germline V gene.

V gene TRBV6-5 combines with J gene TRBJ2-5; tentative D call: TRBD2 (6 bases). V was cut by 6 bases and J by 2 bases, with 13 bases left in between. CDR3 length: 14 amino acids. Germline loops: CDR1 MNHEY, CDR2 SVGAGI. The CDR3 region has the DNA TGTGCCAGCAGCCGGGACTTCCTACAAGAGACCCAGTACTTC. Translated, it gives CASSRDFLQETQYF.

The V call is TRBV5-1, the J call TRBJ1-1, with D perhaps TRBD1 (5 bases). The CDR3 has 14 residues. Trimming left V 0 bases short and J 2 bases short, with 8 bases between. Germline CDR1 and CDR2: SGHRS and YFSETQ. For the CDR3, the DNA is TGCGCCAGCAGCTTGGTGGGGGGTAACACTGAAGCTTTCTTT. It codes for CASSLVGGNTEAFF.

The gene calls are TRBV7-9 and TRBJ1-2; 8 nucleotides match TRBD1. The J segment lost 7 bases and the V segment lost 1 base, leaving 5 bases of the junction unmatched. CDR3 size: 14 residues. Germline V lookup: CDR1 SEHNR, CDR2 FQNEAQ (reference sequence). The CDR3 region is CASSLGQGALGYTF. CDR3 nucleotide sequence: TGTGCCAGCAGCTTAGGGCAGGGGGCCCTTGGCTACACCTTC.

The V and J genes are TRBV6-1 and TRBJ1-2; D may be TRBD1 (5 bases). The V and J ends lost 2 bases and 4 bases respectively, with 14 bases between them. This CDR3 has 15 residues. The germline gives CDR1 MNHNS, CDR2 SASEGT. The CDR3 region has the DNA TGTGCCAGCAGTGAATCTGGCAGGGTGTCCTATGGCTACACCTTC. As protein: CASSESGRVSYGYTF.

The chain employs TRBV7-2 and TRBJ2-5, with 8 bases that match TRBD2. The trim removed 1 base at V and 1 base at J, leaving 11 bases unmatched. Germline V lookup: CDR1 SGHTA, CDR2 FQGNSA. There are 18 residues in the CDR3. CDR3 coding DNA: TGTGCCAGCAGCTTAGTCCCCCGCGGCGGGGGGACCCAAGAGACCCAGTACTTC. Encoded protein: CASSLVPRGGGTQETQYF.

This chain links TRBV5-4 with TRBJ2-7; 7 nucleotides line up with TRBD2. Losses at the gene ends were 10 bases for V and 6 bases for J; bases not matched to a gene: 19. CDR3 size: 15 residues. Germline V gives CDR1 SGHNT, CDR2 YYREEE (reference sequence). The CDR3 sequence: CAQTPGPGLRTEQYF. DNA for the CDR3: TGTGCCCAGACCCCCGGACCGGGACTACGTACCGAGCAGTACTTC.

This chain joins TRBV5-1 and TRBJ2-7; TRBD1 matches 9 bases. The CDR3 is 15 amino acids. Germline V gene lookup returns CDR1 SGHRS and CDR2 YFSETQ. J was trimmed by 2 bases and V by 1 base; bases with no gene match: 4. CDR3 residues: CASSLRDRETYEQYF. As DNA, the CDR3 is TGCGCCAGCAGCTTGAGGGACAGGGAAACCTACGAGCAGTACTTC.

This chain connects TRBV5-1 to TRBJ2-5; the D gene is possibly TRBD2 (6 bases). V lost 2 bases, J lost 6 bases, and 17 bases lay in between. Germline V gene lookup returns CDR1 SGHRS and CDR2 YFSETQ. The CDR3 loop spans 15 amino acids. The chain's CDR3 is CASSLGGDGLKTQYF. As DNA, the CDR3 is TGCGCCAGCAGCTTAGGAGGGGATGGTTTGAAGACCCAGTACTTC.

The gene calls are TRBV5-1 and TRBJ2-1, with 13 bases lining up with TRBD2. V shed 3 bases, J shed 10 bases, and the junction held 13 bases outside the gene matches. This CDR3 is 17 amino acids long. The V gene's germline CDR1 is SGHRS and CDR2 YFSETQ. The CDR3 sequence is CASSWRTSGGPGGEQFF. CDR3 DNA: TGCGCCAGCAGCTGGCGGACTAGCGGGGGCCCCGGAGGCGAGCAGTTCTTC.

The chain recombines TRBV6-2 or TRBV6-3 with TRBJ2-7, with 7 bases aligning to TRBD2. CDR3 length: 13 residues. Germline loops: CDR1 MNHEY, CDR2 SVGEGT. Losses at the gene ends were 6 bases for V and 2 bases for J; bases not matched to a gene: 4. The DNA of the CDR3 is TGTGCCAGCAGCCCGGGGGGAACCTACGAGCAGTACTTC. Encoded protein: CASSPGGTYEQYF.

V usage is TRBV7-2 and J usage is TRBJ1-2, with D uncertain. The V gene lost 0 bases and the J gene lost 1 base, with 6 bases spanning the gap. The V gene's germline CDR1 is SGHTA and CDR2 FQGNSA. CDR3 length: 14 amino acids. The CDR3 sequence is CASSLAHNNYGYTF. In DNA form, the CDR3 reads TGTGCCAGCAGCTTAGCGCACAATAACTATGGCTACACCTTC.

This clone appeared a few times. This chain links TRBV2 with TRBJ2-2; D not certain. Germline loops: CDR1 SNHLY, CDR2 FYNNEI. Trimming took off 10 bases at V and 3 bases at J, with 12 bases between the two ends. This CDR3 is 13 amino acids long. The CDR3, as DNA: TGTGCCATACAGAATTTGGACACCGGGGAGCTGTTTTTT. Translating gives CAIQNLDTGELFF.

The chain combines TRBV7-6 with TRBJ1-1, with a tentative D call TRBD1 (6 bases). CDR3 length equals 16 residues. Germline-derived CDR1 and CDR2 are SGHVS and FNYEAQ. V was clipped by 5 bases and J by 1 base, with 17 bases between them. Here the CDR3 reads CASSPAGAMRNTEAFF. The CDR3 bases are TGTGCCAGCAGCCCGGCGGGGGCCATGAGGAACACTGAAGCTTTCTTT.